This T cell receptor beta chain was documented in a study of blood T cell repertoires in COVID-19. Overall study context: COVID-19 samples collected from the United States, Italy and Spain covered acute and convalescent phases. From T cells, B-cell-depleted T cells, or PBMCs came the material, which was cDNA or gDNA.

In the original workflow: Scientists estimated how many nucleated cells there were by amplifying reference gene primers. TCRdb's copy holds only in-frame clones and misses some; the assay was immunoSEQ multiplex PCR. D and trimming come from the DNA, and the V and J calls and clone size come from that table. The sample consists of 70,000 or so clones, approximately 89% of them appearing once. Input material: peripheral blood. This sequence was found in a woman aged 80 or older with active or convalescent COVID-19.

The CDR3 loop is CASSTLGTVYGYTF. The CDR3 nucleotides read TGTGCCAGTAGTACCCTCGGGACTGTCTATGGCTACACCTTC. V gene TRBV19 combines with J gene TRBJ1-2, with TRBD1 as a possible D gene (5 bases). This CDR3 has 14 residues. Trimming pared 4 bases from V and 4 bases from J, leaving 13 bases between. The germline V gene encodes CDR1 LNHDA and CDR2 SQIVND (reference sequence).